The rows below give T cell receptor beta chains drawn from one sample of a study of T-cell reconstitution after alpha-beta-depleted transplantation in children. TCRdb itself ran the PCR reads through MiXCR, one entry per CDR3 protein. The sample comprises 300,000 to 400,000 distinct CDR3 sequences, 15% to 20% of which are singletons, and roughly 41% rests with the top ten. Sequenced material: PBMCs, mostly from graft donor cells, taken 360 days after TCRalphabeta/CD19-depleted stem cell transplant. The receptor source for this set is a male patient under 10 years old who had a stem cell transplant for acute lymphoblastic leukemia, so the T cells may come from the graft donor. Both conserved end residues are part of each CDR3. The D gene is left open where the match is weak. Size values are once, few and many counts, or a class for expanded clones, and some rows have none.

abundance,d_gene,j_gene,v_gene,CDR3nt,CDR3aa
few,NA,TRBJ1-6,TRBV4-3,TGCGCCAGCAGCCACGGCTCCTGGAATAATTCACCCCTCCACTTT,CASSHGSWNNSPLHF
few,NA,TRBJ2-5,TRBV5-1,TGCGCCAGCAGCTTGGACATTCTAGAGACCCAGTACTTC,CASSLDILETQYF
NA,NA,TRBJ1-5,TRBV12-3/TRBV12-4,TGTGCCAGCAGTTTAAGGGTGCCGGGCCGTATAAATCAGCCCCAGCATTTT,CASSLRVPGRINQPQHF
few,NA,TRBJ2-1,TRBV6-1,TGTGCCAGCAGTGAAGGGACAGCAGACAATGAGCAGTTCTTC,CASSEGTADNEQFF
NA,NA,TRBJ2-1,TRBV7-2,TGTGCCAGCAGCTTAATCTCGACTAGAGACAATGAGCAGTTCTTC,CASSLISTRDNEQFF
few,NA,TRBJ2-7,TRBV7-8,TGTGCCAGCAGCTTAGCGGGGACGGGGTACGAGCAGTACTTC,CASSLAGTGYEQYF
many,NA,TRBJ2-1,TRBV18,TGTGCCAGCTCACCAGCGGGATACAATGAGCAGTTCTTC,CASSPAGYNEQFF
few,NA,TRBJ2-1,TRBV6-1,TGTGCCAGCAGACTTAGCGGATCATACAATGAGCAGTTCTTC,CASRLSGSYNEQFF
NA,TRBD2,TRBJ2-5,TRBV7-9,TGTGCCAGCAGTCCGCTAGCGGGAGATGGGGAGACCCAGTACTTC,CASSPLAGDGETQYF
NA,NA,TRBJ2-3,TRBV28,TGTGCCACCCCGGGGAGGAGGCCAGATACGCAGTATTTT,CATPGRRPDTQYF
NA,TRBD2,TRBJ2-1,TRBV20-1,TGCAGTGCTGCTCGGTTAGCGGGAGTATACAATGAGCAGTTCTTC,CSAARLAGVYNEQFF
few,NA,TRBJ2-1,TRBV5-1,TGCGCCAGCAGCTTGAGTGTATCGGGTCTCGGAGAGCAGTTCTTC,CASSLSVSGLGEQFF